The 21 T cell receptor beta chains presented below share a single source sample, sequenced in a study of cytomegalovirus exposure and HLA in healthy donors. The PCR employed 60 Vbeta primers together with 13 Jbeta primers. This table comes from immunoSEQ multiplex PCR, and its TCRdb copy is limited to in-frame clones, with some not included. The profile shows about 100,000 clones, around three quarters of them singletons. Sequencing was carried out using PBMCs. These TCRs come from a man aged 35 to 55 in good health and CMV-seronegative.

The CDR3 region is CASSPPSSGVSYNEQFF. In DNA, the CDR3 is TGTGCCAGTAGTCCTCCCTCTAGCGGGGTCTCCTACAATGAGCAGTTCTTC. V usage is TRBV19 and J usage is TRBJ2-1, with 9 bases matching TRBD2. The CDR3 length is 17 residues. The trim removed 5 bases at V and 0 bases at J, leaving 8 bases unmatched. Germline V lookup: CDR1 LNHDA, CDR2 SQIVND (reference sequence).

The chain is built from TRBV6-5 and TRBJ1-2; 8 bases are a match to TRBD1. Germline CDR1 MNHEY, CDR2 SVGAGI. Trimming cost V 6 bases and J 5 bases; bases outside gene matches: 5. The CDR3 is made up of 13 amino acids. The CDR3 reads CASRTGGDYGYTF. The CDR3 DNA follows: TGTGCCAGCAGAACAGGGGGGGATTATGGCTACACCTTC.

This chain links TRBV5-6 with TRBJ1-1; 9 bases match TRBD1. The CDR3 has 16 amino acids. The germline V gene encodes CDR1 SGHDT and CDR2 YYEEEE. V gave up 4 bases and J gave up 4 bases; unmatched junction bases: 11. This CDR3 reads CASSPEIGTGSTEAFF. CDR3 bases: TGTGCCAGCAGCCCTGAGATCGGGACAGGGTCCACTGAAGCTTTCTTT. The whole variable domain, filled in from reference TRBV5-6 and TRBJ1-1, reads DAGVTQSPTHLIKTRGQQVTLRCSPKSGHDTVSWYQQALGQGPQFIFQYYEEEERQRGNFPDRFSGHQFPNYSSELNVNALLLGDSALYLCASSPEIGTGSTEAFFGQGTRLTVV.

V and J are TRBV23-1 and TRBJ1-2; 7 bases line up with TRBD1. TRBV23-1 is sorted into the ORF group, with uncertain function. CDR3 length: 16 amino acids. The V gene end was trimmed by 0 bases and the J gene end by 6 bases; junction bases not matched to a gene: 10. CDR3 region: CASSQSLQGDRDGYTF. The CDR3 bases are TGCGCCAGCAGTCAATCGCTGCAGGGGGATAGGGATGGCTACACCTTC.

This chain uses TRBV5-1 with TRBJ1-1; 7 positions match TRBD1. Germline V gene data show CDR1 as SGHRS and CDR2 as YFSETQ. The CDR3 contains 14 residues. The junction had 0 bases not matched to a gene; V was cut back by 0 bases and J by 1 base. CDR3 sequence: CASSLDRGNTEAFF. The DNA for the CDR3 is TGCGCCAGCAGCTTGGACAGGGGGAACACTGAAGCTTTCTTT.

This sequence joins TRBV7-2 and TRBJ1-1, with D perhaps matching TRBD1 (6 bases). The CDR3 sequence is 16 residues long. V shed 2 bases and J shed 5 bases, with 18 bases lying between them. The germline gives CDR1 SGHTA, CDR2 FQGNSA. The CDR3 loop is CASSLRRGRGGTEAFF. The CDR3, as DNA: TGTGCCAGCAGCTTACGCCGGGGACGAGGGGGAACTGAAGCTTTCTTT.

This rearrangement joins TRBV5-1 to TRBJ2-7, with 9 positions matching TRBD1. The V gene end was trimmed by 4 bases and the J gene end by 2 bases; junction bases not matched to a gene: 7. The V gene's germline CDR1 is SGHRS and CDR2 YFSETQ. The CDR3 runs to 15 residues. The CDR3 here is CASSRSGTGTYEQYF. CDR3 nucleotide sequence: TGCGCCAGCAGCCGTTCCGGGACAGGGACCTACGAGCAGTACTTC. The full variable domain, in which reference TRBV5-1 and TRBJ2-7 provide the parts outside the CDR3, is KAGVTQTPRYLIKTRGQQVTLSCSPISGHRSVSWYQQTPGQGLQFLFEYFSETQRNKGNFPGRFSGRQFSNSRSEMNVSTLELGDSALYLCASSRSGTGTYEQYFGPGTRLTVT.

This clone was counted a few times. At the DNA level, this CDR3 is encoded by other sequences in the same sample as well. The J gene is TRBJ1-6, the V gene TRBV18; 8 positions agree with TRBD1. CDR1 KGHSH and CDR2 LQKENI come from the germline V gene. The V gene end was trimmed by 8 bases and the J gene end by 13 bases; junction bases not matched to a gene: 13. CDR3 length: 14 residues. CDR3 DNA sequence: TGTGCCAGCCAACAGGGGGTAGACGAATCCCCCCTCCACTTT. Translated, it gives CASQQGVDESPLHF.

The V and J genes are TRBV7-9 and TRBJ2-7; weak D call: TRBD1 (6 bases). The germline CDR1 and CDR2 sequences are SEHNR and FQNEAQ (reference sequence). The CDR3 is 14 residues long. Trimming stripped 4 bases from V and 2 bases from J, with 12 bases between. CDR3 in DNA: TGTGCCAGCAGCTCCGACAGGTCACCCTACGAGCAGTACGTC. Protein: CASSSDRSPYEQYV.

This clone was seen a few times. This chain uses TRBV2 with TRBJ2-1, with 9 nucleotides matching TRBD2. The CDR3 sequence is 15 residues long. Unmatched junction bases numbered 8, after V lost 5 bases and J lost 6 bases. Germline V gives CDR1 SNHLY, CDR2 FYNNEI. This chain's CDR3 is CASSREAGGTNEQFF. CDR3 in DNA: TGTGCCAGCAGTCGCGAAGCGGGGGGAACCAATGAGCAGTTCTTC.

This clone was recorded only once. The V call is TRBV28, the J call TRBJ2-5; 10 nucleotides line up with TRBD1. The DNA end is a closer match to TRBJ2-7, so the J assignment may be wrong. Germline V lookup: CDR1 MDHEN, CDR2 SYDVKM. The CDR3 runs to 15 residues. CDR3 protein: CASNPRDRGIYEQYF. The CDR3 DNA follows: TGTGCCAGCAATCCCCGGGACAGGGGTATCTACGAGCAGTACTTC.

A note on this clone: One end of the junction varies from germline; a read error may be responsible. The V and J genes are TRBV7-9 and TRBJ1-1; 7 bases agree with TRBD1. The CDR3 loop spans 15 amino acids. Germline CDR1 reads SEHNR; CDR2 reads FQNEAQ (reference sequence). CDR3 bases: TGTTCCAGCAGCTTAGTAGGGGGCGAGAACACTGAAGCTTTCTTT. Its translation is CSSSLVGGENTEAFF.

The chain is built from TRBV5-1 and TRBJ1-4, with TRBD1 as a possible D gene (6 bases). Trimming shortened V by 4 bases and J by 2 bases, and 12 bases separated the two germline ends. Germline V gene lookup returns CDR1 SGHRS and CDR2 YFSETQ. This CDR3 has 15 amino acids. CDR3 nucleotide sequence: TGCGCCAGCAGCGGGGGGGCGACGACTAATGAAAAACTGTTTTTT. Its translation is CASSGGATTNEKLFF. Combining the CDR3 with reference TRBV5-1 and TRBJ1-4 gives the whole variable domain KAGVTQTPRYLIKTRGQQVTLSCSPISGHRSVSWYQQTPGQGLQFLFEYFSETQRNKGNFPGRFSGRQFSNSRSEMNVSTLELGDSALYLCASSGGATTNEKLFFGSGTQLSVL.

J is TRBJ1-4 and V is TRBV4-1, with TRBD1 as a possible D gene (6 bases). The germline V and J ends were trimmed by 0 bases and 7 bases, with 18 bases remaining between them. The CDR3 extends over 17 amino acids. Germline V gives CDR1 MGHRA, CDR2 YSYEKL. The CDR3 DNA sequence: TGCGCCAGCAGCCAAGATCGAGCCGGGGGGCGCCGTGAAAAACTGTTTTTT. It translates to CASSQDRAGGRREKLFF.

This sequence joins TRBV10-2 and TRBJ1-4; possible D gene TRBD1, 5 bases. The germline V gene has CDR1 WSHSY and CDR2 SAAADI. The CDR3 sequence is 15 residues long. The V gene lost 3 bases and the J gene lost 7 bases, with 15 bases spanning the gap. The CDR3 spells CASSDPRVMFEKLFF. The CDR3 region has the DNA TGCGCCAGCAGTGACCCCAGGGTTATGTTTGAAAAACTGTTTTTT.

The chain carries TRBV7-8 and TRBJ2-7, with D unresolved. Trimming left V 2 bases short and J 3 bases short, with 11 bases between. CDR3 length: 14 residues. Germline-derived CDR1 and CDR2 are SGHVS and FQNEAQ. Here the CDR3 DNA reads TGTGCCAGCAGCTTAAGATACAGTTACTACGAGCAGTACTTC. Translation gives CASSLRYSYYEQYF.

V gene TRBV11-2 combines with J gene TRBJ1-3, with a tentative D call TRBD1 (6 bases). Germline CDR1 reads SGHAT; CDR2 reads FQNNGV. This CDR3 comprises 15 residues. V was pared by 2 bases and J by 3 bases, with 11 bases between. The CDR3 DNA reads TGTGCCAGCAGCTTATCGGGGGGCGGTGGAAACACCATATATTTT. Residues: CASSLSGGGGNTIYF.

The chain employs TRBV6-5 and TRBJ1-1, with no clear D. V dropped 3 bases and J dropped 4 bases, with 15 bases sitting between them. The CDR3 is 15 residues long. Germline V CDR1 and CDR2: MNHEY, SVGAGI. Here the CDR3 reads CASSYSGGMTTEAFF. CDR3 bases: TGTGCCAGCAGTTATTCGGGAGGGATGACCACTGAAGCTTTCTTT.

This chain connects TRBV9 to TRBJ2-3; the D gene is possibly TRBD2 (7 bases). Trimming removed 0 bases at V and 7 bases at J, with 18 bases between. CDR3 length equals 16 residues. Germline V lookup: CDR1 SGDLS, CDR2 YYNGEE. Here the CDR3 reads CASSVAGGAGSYTQYF. DNA for the CDR3: TGTGCCAGCAGCGTAGCGGGGGGCGCGGGGTCATATACGCAGTATTTT.

The chain couples TRBV19 to TRBJ1-1; tentatively, D is TRBD1 (6 bases). V dropped 4 bases and J dropped 0 bases, with 15 bases sitting between them. In germline, CDR1 is LNHDA, CDR2 SQIVND (reference sequence). The CDR3 consists of 16 residues. The CDR3, as DNA: TGTGCCAGTAGTAGAGCCGCGGGGGCGATGAACACTGAAGCTTTCTTT. This sequence encodes CASSRAAGAMNTEAFF.

This sequence joins TRBV19 and TRBJ2-5; D is undetermined. Trimming stripped 5 bases from V and 7 bases from J, with 8 bases between. The CDR3 sequence is 11 residues long. Germline values: CDR1 LNHDA, CDR2 SQIVND (reference sequence). In DNA form, the CDR3 reads TGTGCCAGTAGTCAGAGAGGGACCCAGTACTTC. Translated, it gives CASSQRGTQYF.